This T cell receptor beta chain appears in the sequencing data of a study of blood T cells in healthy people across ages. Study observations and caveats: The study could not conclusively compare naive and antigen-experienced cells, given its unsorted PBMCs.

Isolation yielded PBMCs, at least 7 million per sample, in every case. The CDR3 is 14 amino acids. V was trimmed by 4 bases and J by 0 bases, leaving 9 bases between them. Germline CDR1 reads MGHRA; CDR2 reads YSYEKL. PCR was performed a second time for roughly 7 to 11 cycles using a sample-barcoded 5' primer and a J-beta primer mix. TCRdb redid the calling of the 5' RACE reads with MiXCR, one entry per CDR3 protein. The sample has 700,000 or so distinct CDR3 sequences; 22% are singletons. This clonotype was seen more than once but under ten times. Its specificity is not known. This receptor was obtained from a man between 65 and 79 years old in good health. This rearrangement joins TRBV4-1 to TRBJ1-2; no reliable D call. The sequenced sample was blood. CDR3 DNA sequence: TGCGCCAGCAGCCTGGGAGAGACTAACTATGGCTACACCTTC. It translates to CASSLGETNYGYTF.